This TCR beta chain was retrieved from a study of graft-versus-host responses after intestinal transplantation. Whole-study context: Once they had received anti-thymocyte globulin induction, all recipients took tacrolimus and steroids for about three years.

Germline loops: CDR1 ENHRY, CDR2 SYGVKD. The CDR3 contains 13 residues. The junction had 3 bases not matched to a gene; V was cut back by 3 bases and J by 7 bases. Points from the study as a whole: Allografts of one patient group, those with graft-donor T cell macrochimerism, had high graft-versus-host to host-versus-graft clonal ratios.

Comments on this clone: The antigen remains unidentified.

TCRdb's copy holds only in-frame clones and misses some; the assay was immunoSEQ multiplex PCR. This table has roughly 36,000 clones, about 96% appearing once. The receptor comes from a human donor who was the organ donor for an intestinal transplant. Sample: unstimulated CD8+ T cells sorted from spleen or lymph node cells, taken before transplant. The rearrangement joins TRBV10-3 to TRBJ1-2, with 9 nucleotides matching TRBD1. CDR3 in amino acids: CAISDGTGFGYTF. In DNA, the CDR3 is TGTGCCATCAGTGACGGGACAGGGTTTGGCTACACCTTC.